These 32 T cell receptor beta chains came from one sample sequenced in a study of blood T cell repertoires in COVID-19. Sequencing used immunoSEQ multiplex PCR; TCRdb keeps in-frame clones, though not all of them. The sample holds about 150,000 clones, about four fifths seen once. Source material: peripheral blood. The receptors stem from a woman older than 75 with acute or convalescent COVID-19.

The CDR3 DNA sequence: TGTGCCAGCAGTGGGACAGGGGGGTATCAGCCCCAGCATTTT. Translation gives CASSGTGGYQPQHF. V is TRBV28 and J is TRBJ1-5, with 11 nucleotides matching TRBD1. Germline V gives CDR1 MDHEN, CDR2 SYDVKM. The J segment lost 5 bases and the V segment lost 5 bases, leaving 2 bases of the junction unmatched. This CDR3 has 14 residues. The complete variable domain, with remaining parts taken from reference TRBV28 and TRBJ1-5, reads DVKVTQSSRYLVKRTGEKVFLECVQDMDHENMFWYRQDPGLGLRLIYFSYDVKMKEKGDIPEGYSVSREKKERFSLILESASTNQTSMYLCASSGTGGYQPQHFGDGTRLSIL.

The V call is TRBV9, the J call TRBJ1-1, with D possibly TRBD1 on 5 matching bases. The CDR3 is made up of 15 amino acids. Germline values: CDR1 SGDLS, CDR2 YYNGEE. V was trimmed by 0 bases and J by 2 bases, leaving 11 bases between them. The CDR3 loop reads CASSVAGRDNTEAFF. The CDR3 nucleotides are TGTGCCAGCAGCGTAGCTGGCAGGGATAACACTGAAGCTTTCTTT.

The chain employs TRBV5-1 and TRBJ2-4; D is unresolved. Trimming took off 2 bases at V and 1 base at J, with 7 bases between the two ends. Germline-derived CDR1 and CDR2 are SGHRS and YFSETQ. The CDR3 consists of 14 residues. CDR3 nucleotides: TGCGCCAGCAGCTTAAATCCTGCCAAAAACATTCAGTACTTC. It encodes CASSLNPAKNIQYF.

This clone was recorded once. The chain combines TRBV9 with TRBJ2-7, with 7 bases that match TRBD2. With 4 bases clipped from V and 1 base from J, the junction kept 5 bases outside the gene matches. Germline-derived CDR1 and CDR2 are SGDLS and YYNGEE. The length of the CDR3 is 14 residues. Written as DNA, the CDR3 is TGTGCCAGCAGCAGGAGCGGGAATTCCTACGAGCAGTACTTC. Its translation: CASSRSGNSYEQYF.

This sequence joins TRBV19 and TRBJ1-4, with 7 nucleotides matching TRBD1. V trimming: 9 bases; J trimming: 5 bases; junction bases outside the gene matches: 9. This CDR3 region has 14 residues. Germline loops: CDR1 LNHDA, CDR2 SQIVND (reference sequence). The CDR3: CASRKQGSNEKLFF. CDR3 coding DNA: TGTGCCAGCAGGAAACAGGGGTCGAATGAAAAACTGTTTTTT.

The chain combines TRBV2 with TRBJ2-5, with 11 bases matching TRBD2. CDR1 is SNHLY and CDR2 is FYNNEI in the germline V gene. With V trimmed by 5 bases and J by 3 bases, 5 bases remained unmatched. This CDR3 has 15 amino acids. The CDR3 nucleotides are TGTGCCAGCAGTCGTAGCGGGGGGGCTGAAGAGACCCAGTACTTC. Amino acids: CASSRSGGAEETQYF.

This clone was counted once. The V gene is TRBV27, the J gene TRBJ1-2, with 7 bases that match TRBD1. Trimming removed 3 bases from V and 2 bases from J; junction bases left unmatched: 6. Germline V CDR1 and CDR2: MNHEY, SMNVEV (reference sequence). CDR3 length: 15 residues. CDR3 bases: TGTGCCAGCAGTTTCCTAGACAGGGTCAACTATGGCTACACCTTC. Its translation: CASSFLDRVNYGYTF.

The CDR3 sequence is CASRAGLSSGNTIYF. The CDR3 coding sequence is TGTGCCAGCAGGGCAGGATTAAGCTCTGGAAACACCATATATTTT. V usage is TRBV27 and J usage is TRBJ1-3; the D is unclear. Trimming shortened V by 6 bases and J by 0 bases, and 12 bases separated the two germline ends. Germline V gene sequence: CDR1 MNHEY, CDR2 SMNVEV (reference sequence). The CDR3 contains 15 residues.

The genes are TRBV19 and TRBJ1-1; 9 bases are a match to TRBD1. J gave up 1 base and V 1 base, and 1 base lay outside the gene matches. CDR1 LNHDA and CDR2 SQIVND come from the germline V gene (reference sequence). The CDR3 has 15 residues. In DNA, the CDR3 is TGTGCCAGTAGTATAGGGGACAGGGAGAACACTGAAGCTTTCTTT. Translation gives CASSIGDRENTEAFF.

This clone was recorded only once. The rearrangement uses TRBV9 and TRBJ1-1; TRBD1 matches at 10 bases. J lost 6 bases, V lost 1 base, and 6 bases had no gene match. CDR1 and CDR2 (germline): SGDLS, YYNGEE. The CDR3 is 15 residues long. The CDR3 DNA is TGTGCCAGCAGCGTATGGCCGGGACAGGGGTCTGAAGCTTTCTTT. It yields the protein CASSVWPGQGSEAFF.

The chain has TRBV6-2 or TRBV6-3 and TRBJ1-5; D is uncertain. The CDR3 is 15 amino acids. Germline-derived CDR1 and CDR2 are MNHEY and SVGEGT. Trimming took 1 base from V and 2 from J, leaving 9 bases between them. CDR3: CASSYFNAGNQPQHF. The CDR3 nucleotides are TGTGCCAGCAGTTACTTTAATGCGGGCAATCAGCCCCAGCATTTT.

This clone was seen a handful of times. This rearrangement joins TRBV30 to TRBJ2-5, with TRBD2 identical over 10 bases. The length of the CDR3 is 15 residues. V dropped 1 base and J dropped 4; count of bases not matched to a gene: 6. CDR1 is GTSNPN, CDR2 SVGIG, per germline (reference sequence). CDR3 sequence: CAWSAAGGPRETQYF. The CDR3 DNA is TGTGCCTGGAGTGCAGCGGGAGGGCCAAGAGAGACCCAGTACTTC.

Notes on this clone: This sample includes further DNA sequences coding for the same CDR3. J is TRBJ1-4 and V is TRBV10-3; TRBD1 matches at 9 bases. Germline-derived CDR1 and CDR2 are ENHRY and SYGVKD. This CDR3 has 13 amino acids. Trimming removed 11 bases from V and 6 bases from J; junction bases left unmatched: 7. CDR3 residues: CASRDRDYEKLFF. The CDR3 DNA sequence: TGTGCCTCCCGGGACAGGGATTATGAAAAACTGTTTTTT.

This clone was seen more than once but under ten times. The chain recombines TRBV9 with TRBJ2-1, with TRBD2 as a possible D gene (6 bases). Trimming took 2 bases from V and 9 from J, leaving 9 bases between them. The CDR3 runs to 12 residues. Germline V gene lookup returns CDR1 SGDLS and CDR2 YYNGEE. The CDR3 reads CASSVGGTEQFF. The CDR3 nucleotides read TGTGCCAGCAGCGTTGGGGGGACTGAGCAGTTCTTC.

This chain connects TRBV19 to TRBJ1-6; D is undetermined. The CDR3 spans 14 residues. Germline CDR1 reads LNHDA; CDR2 reads SQIVND (reference sequence). With 5 bases removed from V and 7 bases from J, the gap between germline ends came to 12 bases. Written as DNA, the CDR3 is TGTGCCAGTAGTTTGGCAGGCGGGAATTCACCCCTCCACTTT. Translated, it gives CASSLAGGNSPLHF.

The chain employs TRBV3-1 (or the pseudogene TRBV3-2) and TRBJ1-2, with a weak D call TRBD1 (6 bases). Germline assignment: CDR1 LGHDT and CDR2 YNNKEL (reference sequence). The V end lost 0 bases, the J end lost 5 bases, and 7 bases lay between the germline ends. The CDR3 covers 13 residues. The CDR3 region has the DNA TGTGCCAGCAGCCAAGAACAGGGTTATGGCTACACCTTC. Protein product: CASSQEQGYGYTF.

The genes are TRBV4-3 and TRBJ1-1, with TRBD1 matching 7 bases. The CDR3 extends over 13 amino acids. V gave up 8 bases and J gave up 4 bases; unmatched junction bases: 7. The germline V gene encodes CDR1 LGHNA and CDR2 YSLEER. CDR3 nucleotide sequence: TGCGCCAGCCAGGGGGGAGGAGGCACTGAAGCTTTCTTT. It yields the protein CASQGGGGTEAFF.

The rearrangement uses TRBV12-5 and TRBJ1-6, with D unresolved. The V end lost 4 bases, the J end lost 9 bases, and 22 bases lay between the germline ends. CDR1 is LGHNT and CDR2 is FRNRAP in the germline V gene. There are 17 residues in the CDR3. CDR3 nucleotide sequence: TGTGCTAGTGGTTCCCCGAGCTTCGGGAGCGGAGCTTCACCCCTCCACTTT. This translates into CASGSPSFGSGASPLHF.

This chain joins TRBV2 and TRBJ1-2, with 9 positions matching TRBD1. The CDR3 runs 15 residues. Germline values: CDR1 SNHLY, CDR2 FYNNEI. V lost 4 bases, J lost 3 bases, and 6 bases stayed unmatched. The CDR3 spells CASSGQGGSDYGYTF. As DNA, the CDR3 is TGTGCCAGCAGTGGACAGGGGGGAAGTGACTATGGCTACACCTTC.

The chain combines TRBV7-2 with TRBJ2-7, with 7 positions matching TRBD1. The CDR3 extends over 14 amino acids. Per germline, CDR1 SGHTA and CDR2 FQGNSA. The junction had 9 bases not matched to a gene; V was cut back by 4 bases and J by 6 bases. CDR3 region: CASSWDRDRGEQYF. The DNA for the CDR3 is TGTGCCAGCAGCTGGGATAGGGACAGAGGCGAGCAGTACTTC.

In this sample, this clone turned up a few times. V and J are TRBV4-3 and TRBJ2-1; D gene unclear. Germline CDR1 and CDR2: LGHNA and YSLEER. The length of the CDR3 is 15 residues. Trimming left V 0 bases short and J 4 bases short, with 10 bases between. The CDR3 sequence: CASSQDSGPYNEQFF. Here the CDR3 DNA reads TGCGCCAGCAGCCAAGATAGTGGGCCTTACAATGAGCAGTTCTTC.

The chain is built from TRBV28 and TRBJ2-7; D is uncertain. Germline CDR1 and CDR2: MDHEN and SYDVKM. This CDR3 comprises 13 residues. V was pared by 1 base and J by 2 bases, with 6 bases between. The CDR3 region has the DNA TGTGCCAGCAGTTTATCCCTAACCTACGAGCAGTACTTC. Translation gives CASSLSLTYEQYF.

This chain uses TRBV7-2 with TRBJ1-2; no clear D gene. The CDR3 extends over 16 amino acids. Trimming removed 1 base at V and 5 bases at J, with 17 bases between. Germline V gene sequence: CDR1 SGHTA, CDR2 FQGNSA. This CDR3 reads CASSLVPTDNLYGYTF. Written as DNA, the CDR3 is TGTGCCAGCAGCTTAGTTCCCACAGACAACCTATATGGCTACACCTTC.

The chain links TRBV5-6 to TRBJ1-2; D not certain. The CDR3 is 14 residues long. Trimming took off 0 bases at V and 4 bases at J, with 10 bases between the two ends. The germline CDR1 and CDR2 sequences are SGHDT and YYEEEE. CDR3 sequence: CASSLVGPSYGYTF. The CDR3 nucleotides are TGTGCCAGCAGCTTGGTTGGCCCCAGCTATGGCTACACCTTC.

V and J are TRBV5-1 and TRBJ1-5; possibly TRBD1 for D (5 bases). There are 15 residues in the CDR3. From germline, CDR1 is SGHRS and CDR2 YFSETQ. Trimming shortened V by 3 bases and J by 4 bases, and 14 bases separated the two germline ends. CDR3 nucleotide sequence: TGCGCCAGCAGCTCCGGACAAGGAATTAATCAGCCCCAGCATTTT. Its protein is CASSSGQGINQPQHF.

This sequence joins TRBV15 and TRBJ1-4, with a tentative D call TRBD1 (5 bases). The CDR3 consists of 12 residues. Germline-derived CDR1 and CDR2 are LNHNV and YYDKDF (reference sequence). Trimming stripped 3 bases from V and 14 bases from J, with 13 bases between. CDR3 amino acids: CATSSQRRGLFF. In DNA, the CDR3 is TGTGCCACCAGCAGCCAGAGGCGGGGGCTGTTTTTT.

The chain combines TRBV27 with TRBJ2-7, with D perhaps matching TRBD2 (6 bases). CDR3 length: 13 amino acids. The germline V gene encodes CDR1 MNHEY and CDR2 SMNVEV (reference sequence). Trimming left V 7 bases short and J 2 bases short, with 12 bases between. The CDR3 DNA reads as TGTGCCAGCAAGGAGCGGGCAGCCTACGAGCAGTACTTC. It is translated as CASKERAAYEQYF.

The chain recombines TRBV7-9 with TRBJ2-1; 10 bases align to TRBD2. The CDR3 spans 16 residues. CDR1 and CDR2 (germline): SEHNR, FQNEAQ (reference sequence). With V trimmed by 5 bases and J by 2 bases, 6 bases remained unmatched. CDR3 residues: CASSPIGLAAYNEQFF. For the CDR3, the DNA is TGTGCCAGCAGCCCGATTGGACTAGCGGCCTACAATGAGCAGTTCTTC.

The chain couples TRBV2 to TRBJ1-4; no reliable D call. CDR1 is SNHLY, CDR2 FYNNEI, per germline. Trimming cost V 10 bases and J 7 bases, with 13 bases left between them. The CDR3 sequence is 12 residues long. CDR3: CATLAGGEKLFF. The CDR3 DNA sequence: TGTGCCACCTTAGCCGGCGGTGAAAAACTGTTTTTT.

The table lists this clone with a count of one. This chain connects TRBV7-9 to TRBJ2-6, with unresolved D. This CDR3 spans 12 amino acids. Trimming took off 8 bases at V and 4 bases at J, with 6 bases between the two ends. Germline CDR1 and CDR2: SEHNR and FQNEAQ (reference sequence). The CDR3 DNA sequence: TGTGCCAGCCTGGCCGGGGCCAACGTCCTGACTTTC. Residues: CASLAGANVLTF.

J is TRBJ2-5 and V is TRBV3-1 (or the pseudogene TRBV3-2); D remains unclear. The germline V gene encodes CDR1 LGHDT and CDR2 YNNKEL (reference sequence). This CDR3 is 16 amino acids long. V was cut by 4 bases and J by 5 bases, with 20 bases left in between. CDR3 protein: CASSRPMTEPYETQYF. Written as DNA, the CDR3 is TGTGCCAGCAGCCGACCCATGACGGAGCCCTACGAGACCCAGTACTTC.

The chain couples TRBV4-1 to TRBJ1-5; D is undetermined. The CDR3 is 16 amino acids. The V end lost 1 base, the J end lost 0 bases, and 10 bases lay between the germline ends. Germline V gives CDR1 MGHRA, CDR2 YSYEKL. In DNA, the CDR3 is TGCGCCAGCAGCCAAGCGGCGGGAAATAGCAATCAGCCCCAGCATTTT. Translated: CASSQAAGNSNQPQHF.